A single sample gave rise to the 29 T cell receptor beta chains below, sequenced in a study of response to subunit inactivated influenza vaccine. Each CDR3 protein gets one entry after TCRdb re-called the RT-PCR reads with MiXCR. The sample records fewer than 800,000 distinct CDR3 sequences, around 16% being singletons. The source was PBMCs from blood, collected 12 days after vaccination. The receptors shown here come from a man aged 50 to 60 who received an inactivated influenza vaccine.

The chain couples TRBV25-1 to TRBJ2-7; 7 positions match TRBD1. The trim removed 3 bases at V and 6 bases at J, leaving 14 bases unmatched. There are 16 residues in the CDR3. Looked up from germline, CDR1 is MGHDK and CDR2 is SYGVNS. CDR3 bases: TGTGCCAGCAGTGATACCACAGGGGCCGGAACCTGCGAGCAGTACTTC. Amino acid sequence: CASSDTTGAGTCEQYF.

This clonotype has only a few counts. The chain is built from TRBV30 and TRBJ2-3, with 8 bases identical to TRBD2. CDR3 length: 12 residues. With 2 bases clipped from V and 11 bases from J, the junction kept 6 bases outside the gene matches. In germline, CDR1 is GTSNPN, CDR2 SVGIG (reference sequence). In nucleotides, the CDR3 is TGTGCCTGGAGTCCAATAGCGGGACAGCAGTATTTT. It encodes CAWSPIAGQQYF. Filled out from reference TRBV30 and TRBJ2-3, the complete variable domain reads SQTIHQWPATLVQPVGSPLSLECTVEGTSNPNLYWYRQAAGRGLQLLFYSVGIGQISSEVPQNLSASRPQDRQFILSSKKLLLSDSGFYLCAWSPIAGQQYFGPGTRLTVL.

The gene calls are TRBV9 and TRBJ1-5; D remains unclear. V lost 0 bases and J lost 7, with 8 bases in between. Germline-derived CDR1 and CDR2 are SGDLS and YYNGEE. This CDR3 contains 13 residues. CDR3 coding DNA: TGTGCCAGCAGCGTAGCTACGGGGCAGCCCCAGCATTTT. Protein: CASSVATGQPQHF.

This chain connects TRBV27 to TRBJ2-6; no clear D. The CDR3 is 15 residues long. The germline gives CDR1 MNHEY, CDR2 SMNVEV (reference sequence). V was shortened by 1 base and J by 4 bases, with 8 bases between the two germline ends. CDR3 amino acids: CASSLLPLGANVLTF. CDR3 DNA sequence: TGTGCCAGCAGTTTATTGCCCCTGGGGGCCAACGTCCTGACTTTC.

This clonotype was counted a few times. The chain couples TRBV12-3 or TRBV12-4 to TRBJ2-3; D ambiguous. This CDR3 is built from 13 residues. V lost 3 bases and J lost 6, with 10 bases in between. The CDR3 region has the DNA TGTGCCAGCAGTTTTGCCAGAATGGATACGCAGTATTTT. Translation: CASSFARMDTQYF.

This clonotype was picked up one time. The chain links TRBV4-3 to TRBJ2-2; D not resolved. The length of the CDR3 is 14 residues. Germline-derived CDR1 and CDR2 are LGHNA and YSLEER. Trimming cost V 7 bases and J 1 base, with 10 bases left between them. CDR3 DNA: TGCGCCAGCACCGAGACGGGGAACACCGGGGAGCTGTTTTTT. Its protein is CASTETGNTGELFF.

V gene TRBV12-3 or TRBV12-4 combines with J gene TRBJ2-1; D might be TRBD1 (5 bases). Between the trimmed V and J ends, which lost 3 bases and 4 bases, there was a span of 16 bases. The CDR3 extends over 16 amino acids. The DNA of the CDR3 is TGTGCCAGCAGTTTCAACCCGGACCAGGGATACAATGAGCAGTTCTTC. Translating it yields CASSFNPDQGYNEQFF.

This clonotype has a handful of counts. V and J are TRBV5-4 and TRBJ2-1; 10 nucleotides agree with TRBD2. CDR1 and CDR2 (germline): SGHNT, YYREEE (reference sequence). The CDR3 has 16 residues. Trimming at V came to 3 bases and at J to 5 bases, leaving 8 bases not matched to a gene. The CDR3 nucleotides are TGTGCCAGCAGCTGGGCCCGAAGCGGGGGGGACAATGAGCAGTTCTTC. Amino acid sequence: CASSWARSGGDNEQFF. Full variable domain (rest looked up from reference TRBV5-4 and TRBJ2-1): ETGVTQSPTHLIKTRGQQVTLRCSSQSGHNTVSWYQQALGQGPQFIFQYYREEENGRGNFPPRFSGLQFPNYSSELNVNALELDDSALYLCASSWARSGGDNEQFFGPGTRLTVL.

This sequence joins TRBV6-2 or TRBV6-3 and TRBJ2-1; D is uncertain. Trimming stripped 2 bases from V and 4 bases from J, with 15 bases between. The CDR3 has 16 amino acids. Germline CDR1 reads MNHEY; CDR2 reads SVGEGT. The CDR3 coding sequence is TGTGCCAGCAGTTACGGGTGGACCTGGGTATACAATGAGCAGTTCTTC. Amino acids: CASSYGWTWVYNEQFF.

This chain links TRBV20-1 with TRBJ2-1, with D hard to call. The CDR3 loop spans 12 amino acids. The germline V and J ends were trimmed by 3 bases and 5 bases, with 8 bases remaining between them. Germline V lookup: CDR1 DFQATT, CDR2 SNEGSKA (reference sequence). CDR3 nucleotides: TGCAGTGCTAGTGGCGGACACAATGAGCAGTTCTTC. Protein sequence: CSASGGHNEQFF.

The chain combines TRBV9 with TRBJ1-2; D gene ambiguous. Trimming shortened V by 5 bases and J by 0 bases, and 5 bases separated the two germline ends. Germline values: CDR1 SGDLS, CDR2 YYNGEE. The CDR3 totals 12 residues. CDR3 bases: TGTGCCAGCAGGGGATCTAACTATGGCTACACCTTC. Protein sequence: CASRGSNYGYTF. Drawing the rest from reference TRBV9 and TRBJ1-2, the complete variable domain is DSGVTQTPKHLITATGQRVTLRCSPRSGDLSVYWYQQSLDQGLQFLIQYYNGEERAKGNILERFSAQQFPDLHSELNLSSLELGDSALYFCASRGSNYGYTFGSGTRLTVV.

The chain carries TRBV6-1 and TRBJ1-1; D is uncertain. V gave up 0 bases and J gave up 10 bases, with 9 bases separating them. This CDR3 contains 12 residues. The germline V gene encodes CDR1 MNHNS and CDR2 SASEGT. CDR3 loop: CASSEARLSAFF. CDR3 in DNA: TGTGCCAGCAGTGAAGCCCGGCTCTCAGCTTTCTTT.

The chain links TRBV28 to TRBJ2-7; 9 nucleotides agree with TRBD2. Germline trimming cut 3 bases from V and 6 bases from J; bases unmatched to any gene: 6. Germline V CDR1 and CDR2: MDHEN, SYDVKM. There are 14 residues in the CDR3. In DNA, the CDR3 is TGTGCCAGCAGTTTGGGCGGGGGGGCTCGCGAGCAGTACTTC. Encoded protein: CASSLGGGAREQYF.

The CDR3 nucleotides are TGTGCCAGCAAAATGGGGACACCGGGTCGGCGTGAGCAGTTCTTC. Translation: CASKMGTPGRREQFF. V usage is TRBV6-1 and J usage is TRBJ2-1, with D perhaps matching TRBD1 (6 bases). V was pared by 7 bases and J by 9 bases, with 22 bases between. There are 15 residues in the CDR3. Germline lookup yields CDR1 MNHNS and CDR2 SASEGT.

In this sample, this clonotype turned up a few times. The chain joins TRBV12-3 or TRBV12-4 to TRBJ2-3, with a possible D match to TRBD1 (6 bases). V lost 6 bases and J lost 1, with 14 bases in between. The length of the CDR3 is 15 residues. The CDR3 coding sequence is TGTGCCAGCAGCCGAACAGGGACCGGCACAGATACGCAGTATTTT. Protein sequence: CASSRTGTGTDTQYF.

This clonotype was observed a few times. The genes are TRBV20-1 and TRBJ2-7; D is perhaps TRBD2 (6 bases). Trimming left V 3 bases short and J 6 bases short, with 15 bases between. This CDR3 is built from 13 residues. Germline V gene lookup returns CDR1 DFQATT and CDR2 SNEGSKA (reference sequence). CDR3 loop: CSASPGEVGEQYF. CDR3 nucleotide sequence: TGCAGTGCTAGTCCGGGAGAAGTAGGCGAGCAGTACTTC.

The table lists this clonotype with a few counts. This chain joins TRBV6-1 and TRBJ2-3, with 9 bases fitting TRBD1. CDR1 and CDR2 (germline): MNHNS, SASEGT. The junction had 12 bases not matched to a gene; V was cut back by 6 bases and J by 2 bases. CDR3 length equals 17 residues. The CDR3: CASRTGYGTGYTDTQYF. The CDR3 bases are TGTGCCAGCAGGACGGGGTACGGGACAGGGTACACAGATACGCAGTATTTT.

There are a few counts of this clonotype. This CDR3 is CASSPGGPPDGTYFYEQYF. The CDR3 nucleotides are TGTGCCAGCTCACCAGGGGGACCACCAGACGGTACCTACTTCTACGAGCAGTACTTC. The rearrangement uses TRBV18 and TRBJ2-7; D tentatively fits TRBD1 or TRBD2 (5 bases each). V was trimmed by 2 bases and J by 3 bases, leaving 26 bases between them. The CDR3 is 19 amino acids. Germline lookup yields CDR1 KGHSH and CDR2 LQKENI.

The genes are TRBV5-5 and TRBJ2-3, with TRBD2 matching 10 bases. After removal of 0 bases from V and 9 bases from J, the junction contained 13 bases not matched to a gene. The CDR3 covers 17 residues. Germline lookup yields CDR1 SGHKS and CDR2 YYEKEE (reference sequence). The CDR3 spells CASSLAKASGSRATQYF. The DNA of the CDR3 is TGTGCCAGCAGCTTGGCGAAGGCTAGCGGGAGCCGTGCGACGCAGTATTTT.

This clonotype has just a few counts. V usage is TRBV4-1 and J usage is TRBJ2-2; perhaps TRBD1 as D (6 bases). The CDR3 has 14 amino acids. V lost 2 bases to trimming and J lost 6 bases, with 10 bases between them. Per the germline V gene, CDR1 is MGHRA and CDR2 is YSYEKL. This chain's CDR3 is CASSQWGPAGELFF. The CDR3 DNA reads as TGCGCCAGCAGCCAATGGGGGCCCGCCGGGGAGCTGTTTTTT.

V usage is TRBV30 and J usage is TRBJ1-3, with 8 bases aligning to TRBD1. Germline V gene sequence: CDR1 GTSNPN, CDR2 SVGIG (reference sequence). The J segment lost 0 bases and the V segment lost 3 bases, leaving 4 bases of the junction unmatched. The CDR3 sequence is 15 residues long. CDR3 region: CAWRRDRSSGNTIYF. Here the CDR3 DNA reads TGTGCCTGGAGAAGGGACAGGAGCTCTGGAAACACCATATATTTT. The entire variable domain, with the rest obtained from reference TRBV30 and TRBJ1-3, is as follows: SQTIHQWPATLVQPVGSPLSLECTVEGTSNPNLYWYRQAAGRGLQLLFYSVGIGQISSEVPQNLSASRPQDRQFILSSKKLLLSDSGFYLCAWRRDRSSGNTIYFGEGSWLTVV.

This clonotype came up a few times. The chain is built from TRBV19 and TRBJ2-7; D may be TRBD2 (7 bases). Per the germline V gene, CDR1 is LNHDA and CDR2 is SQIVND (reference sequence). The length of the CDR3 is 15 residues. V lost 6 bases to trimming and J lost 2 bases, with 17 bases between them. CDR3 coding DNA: TGTGCCAGTAGCCAAAGGGGGGGGAGGACCTACGAGCAGTACTTC. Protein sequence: CASSQRGGRTYEQYF.

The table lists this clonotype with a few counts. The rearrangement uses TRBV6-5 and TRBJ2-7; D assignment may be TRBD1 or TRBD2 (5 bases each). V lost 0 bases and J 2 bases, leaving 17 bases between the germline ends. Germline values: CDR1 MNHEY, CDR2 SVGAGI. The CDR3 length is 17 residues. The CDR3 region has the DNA TGTGCCAGCAGTTACTCGGGGAACGGGGCACAACCCTACGAGCAGTACTTC. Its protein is CASSYSGNGAQPYEQYF.

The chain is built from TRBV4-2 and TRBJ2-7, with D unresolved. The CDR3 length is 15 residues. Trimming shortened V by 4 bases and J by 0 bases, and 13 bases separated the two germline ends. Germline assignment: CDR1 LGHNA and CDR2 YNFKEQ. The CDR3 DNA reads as TGTGCCAGCAGCCCCCGCCAGAGTGTCTCCTACGAGCAGTACTTC. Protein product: CASSPRQSVSYEQYF.

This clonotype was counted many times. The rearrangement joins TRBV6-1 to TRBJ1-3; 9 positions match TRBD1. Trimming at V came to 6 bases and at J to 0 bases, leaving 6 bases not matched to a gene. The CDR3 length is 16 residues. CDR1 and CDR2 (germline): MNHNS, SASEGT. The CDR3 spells CASSRTGGFSGNTIYF. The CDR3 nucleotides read TGTGCCAGCAGCCGTACAGGGGGCTTCTCTGGAAACACCATATATTTT.

CDR3 DNA: TGTGCCAGCAGTTTAGGGCAGGGGGCCGAGCAGTACTTC. Translating gives CASSLGQGAEQYF. The J gene is TRBJ2-7, the V gene TRBV27; the match to TRBD1 covers 8 bases. This CDR3 has 13 amino acids. V shed 2 bases, J shed 6 bases, and the junction held 3 bases outside the gene matches. Germline V gene data show CDR1 as MNHEY and CDR2 as SMNVEV (reference sequence).

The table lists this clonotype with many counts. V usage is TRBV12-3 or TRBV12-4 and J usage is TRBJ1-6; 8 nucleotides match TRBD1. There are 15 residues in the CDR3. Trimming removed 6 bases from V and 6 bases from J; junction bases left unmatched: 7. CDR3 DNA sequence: TGTGCCAGCAGCGGACAGGGAGTGGGTAATTCACCCCTCCACTTT. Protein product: CASSGQGVGNSPLHF.

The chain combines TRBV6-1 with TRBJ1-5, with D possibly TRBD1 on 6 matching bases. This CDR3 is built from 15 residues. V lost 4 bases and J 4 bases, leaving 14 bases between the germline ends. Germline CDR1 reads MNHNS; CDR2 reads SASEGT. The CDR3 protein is CASSGGREGNQPQHF. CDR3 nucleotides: TGTGCCAGCAGTGGGGGGCGGGAGGGAAATCAGCCCCAGCATTTT.

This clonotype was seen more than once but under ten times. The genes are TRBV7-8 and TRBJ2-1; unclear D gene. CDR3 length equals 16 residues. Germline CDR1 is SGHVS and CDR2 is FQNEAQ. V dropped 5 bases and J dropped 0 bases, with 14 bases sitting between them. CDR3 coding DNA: TGTGCCAGCAGCCCGGCCCAGGTGAGCTCCTACAATGAGCAGTTCTTC. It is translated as CASSPAQVSSYNEQFF.